This TCR beta chain came from a study of shared clonotypes between healthy human individuals. Study observations and caveats: Relative to their counterparts shared across all four donors, non-shared clonotypes exhibited diminished generation probabilities. Shared clonotypes: about 5% naive CD4, under 4% naive CD8, over 2% memory CD4, around 0.4% memory CD8.

The CDR3 spans 15 residues. Trimming took 10 bases from V and 5 from J, leaving 21 bases between them. Per germline, CDR1 SEHNR and CDR2 FQNEAQ (reference sequence). Concerning this clone itself: Its matching antigen is unknown.

The assay was run at deep level. Profiled with immunoSEQ multiplex PCR; TCRdb holds only in-frame clones, not every one. The sample has about 1,900,000 clones; about 95% are singletons. Selected positively for CCR7 and CD45RO-negative, naive CD8 cells excluded terminally differentiated effector memory CD45RA+ cells. The sequenced sample consisted of naive CD8+ T cells sorted from blood. This chain joins TRBV7-9 and TRBJ1-5; D remains unclear. The TCR sequence derives from a man younger than 30 in good health. CDR3 nucleotides: TGTGCCACCAGTCCAGAGGGAGTTAAGGATCAGCCCCAGCATTTT. Encoded protein: CATSPEGVKDQPQHF.